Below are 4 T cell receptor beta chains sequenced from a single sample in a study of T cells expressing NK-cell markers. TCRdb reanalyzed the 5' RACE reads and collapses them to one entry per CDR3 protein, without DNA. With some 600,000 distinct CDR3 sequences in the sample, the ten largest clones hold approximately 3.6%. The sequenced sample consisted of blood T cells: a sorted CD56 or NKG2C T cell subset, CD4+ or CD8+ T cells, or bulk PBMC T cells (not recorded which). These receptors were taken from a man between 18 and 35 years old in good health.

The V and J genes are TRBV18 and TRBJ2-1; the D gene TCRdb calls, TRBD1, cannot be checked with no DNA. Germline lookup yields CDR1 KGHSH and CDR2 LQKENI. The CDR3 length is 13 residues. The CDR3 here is CASSPLGAKDQVF.

CDR3 amino acids: CASSLGAGFHTDTQYF. The rearrangement joins TRBV5-6 to TRBJ2-3; checking the TCRdb D call of TRBD2 is not possible without DNA. This CDR3 is built from 16 residues. The germline V gene has CDR1 SGHDT and CDR2 YYEEEE.

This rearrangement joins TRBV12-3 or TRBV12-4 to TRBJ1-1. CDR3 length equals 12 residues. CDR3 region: CASSTGARVVFF.

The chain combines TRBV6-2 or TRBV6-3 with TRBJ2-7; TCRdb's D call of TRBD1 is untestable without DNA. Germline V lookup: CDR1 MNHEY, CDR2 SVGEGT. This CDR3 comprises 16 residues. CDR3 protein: CASRGTGQGAKYEQYF.